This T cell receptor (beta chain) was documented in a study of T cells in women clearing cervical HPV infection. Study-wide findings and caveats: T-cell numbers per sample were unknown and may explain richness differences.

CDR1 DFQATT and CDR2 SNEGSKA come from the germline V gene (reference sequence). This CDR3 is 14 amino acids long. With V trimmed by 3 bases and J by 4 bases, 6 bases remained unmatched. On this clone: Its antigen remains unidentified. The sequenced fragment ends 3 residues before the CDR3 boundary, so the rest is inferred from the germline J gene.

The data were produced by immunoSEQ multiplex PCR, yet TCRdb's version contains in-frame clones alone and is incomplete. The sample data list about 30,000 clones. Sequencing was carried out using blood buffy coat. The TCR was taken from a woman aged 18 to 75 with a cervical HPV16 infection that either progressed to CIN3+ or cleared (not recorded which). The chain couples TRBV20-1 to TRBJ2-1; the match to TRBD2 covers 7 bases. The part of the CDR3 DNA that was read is TGCAGTGCTAGTCTAGCGGAGAGATACAATGAG. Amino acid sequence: CSASLAERYNE. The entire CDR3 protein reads CSASLAERYNEQFF.